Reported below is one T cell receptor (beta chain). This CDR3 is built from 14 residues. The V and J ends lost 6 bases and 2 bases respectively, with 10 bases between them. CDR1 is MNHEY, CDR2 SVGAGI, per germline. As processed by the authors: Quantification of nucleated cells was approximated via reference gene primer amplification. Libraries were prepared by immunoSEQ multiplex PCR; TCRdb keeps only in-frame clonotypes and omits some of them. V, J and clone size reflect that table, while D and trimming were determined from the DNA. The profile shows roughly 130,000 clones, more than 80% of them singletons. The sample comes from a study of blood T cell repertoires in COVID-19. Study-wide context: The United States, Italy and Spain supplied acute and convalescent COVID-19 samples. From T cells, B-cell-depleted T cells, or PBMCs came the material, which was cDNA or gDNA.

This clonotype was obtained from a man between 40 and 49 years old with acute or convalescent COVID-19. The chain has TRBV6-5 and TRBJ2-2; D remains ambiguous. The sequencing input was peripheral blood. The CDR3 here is CASSLDTNTGELFF. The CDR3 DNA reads TGTGCCAGCAGCCTCGACACCAACACCGGGGAGCTGTTTTTT.